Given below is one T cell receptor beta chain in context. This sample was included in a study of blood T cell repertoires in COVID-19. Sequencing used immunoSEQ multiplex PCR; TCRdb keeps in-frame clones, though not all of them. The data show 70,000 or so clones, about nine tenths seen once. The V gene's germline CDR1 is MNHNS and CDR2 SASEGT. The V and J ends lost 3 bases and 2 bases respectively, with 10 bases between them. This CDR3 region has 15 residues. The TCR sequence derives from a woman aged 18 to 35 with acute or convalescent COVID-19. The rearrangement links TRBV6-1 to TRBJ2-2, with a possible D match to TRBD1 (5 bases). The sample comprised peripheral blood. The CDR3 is CASSDGRVNTGELFF. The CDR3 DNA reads TGTGCCAGCAGTGATGGCAGGGTAAACACCGGGGAGCTGTTTTTT.